This TCR beta chain was profiled in a study of blood T cell repertoires in COVID-19. Study-wide context: Samples representing acute and convalescent COVID-19 were sourced from the United States, Italy and Spain. T cells, B-cell-depleted T cells, or PBMCs supplied cDNA or gDNA.

Trimming took off 0 bases at V and 7 bases at J, with 10 bases between the two ends. There are 14 residues in the CDR3. Germline V gene data show CDR1 as LGHDT and CDR2 as YNNKEL (reference sequence). How the authors handled the data: Reference gene primer amplification gave estimated nucleated cell counts. Assay used: immunoSEQ multiplex PCR; TCRdb lists only in-frame clones, some missing. The DNA was the basis for D and trimming; V, J and clone size are from that table. The sample has roughly 180,000 clones; 86% are singletons. V and J are TRBV3-1 (or the pseudogene TRBV3-2) and TRBJ1-3; D unclear. This receptor was taken from a woman aged 25 to 39 with active or convalescent COVID-19. Sequencing was performed on peripheral blood. CDR3 DNA: TGTGCCAGCAGCCAAGAGTCCCGGAGGAACACCATATATTTT. Its translation: CASSQESRRNTIYF.